The rows below give T cell receptor beta chains drawn from one sample of a study of cytomegalovirus exposure and HLA in healthy donors. The assay was immunoSEQ multiplex PCR, and TCRdb's table has in-frame clones only and misses some. This sample has some 200,000 clones, with 75% to 80% found just once. The sample consisted of PBMCs. Source of these receptors: a young man in good health and CMV-seronegative. The CDR3 runs from the conserved cysteine through the conserved F or W. A D gene is named only where the DNA matches it firmly. Clone size is stated in some rows and not others, as once, few, many or a class when expanded.

v_gene: TRBV9
j_gene: TRBJ2-7
d_gene: .
abundance: .
CDR3aa: CASSVEGGANEQYF
CDR3nt: TGTGCCAGCAGCGTAGAGGGCGGGGCCAACGAGCAGTACTTC

v_gene: TRBV9
j_gene: TRBJ2-2
d_gene: TRBD1
abundance: .
CDR3aa: CASSARTGSNTGELFF
CDR3nt: TGTGCCAGCAGCGCCCGGACAGGCTCGAACACCGGGGAGCTGTTTTTT

v_gene: TRBV27
j_gene: TRBJ2-5
d_gene: TRBD1
abundance: .
CDR3aa: CASSLNRGETQYF
CDR3nt: TGTGCCAGCAGTTTAAACAGGGGAGAGACCCAGTACTTC

v_gene: TRBV29-1
j_gene: TRBJ1-1
d_gene: TRBD1
abundance: once
CDR3aa: CSAPGTANTEAFF
CDR3nt: TGCAGCGCCCCCGGGACAGCCAACACTGAAGCTTTCTTT

v_gene: TRBV11-2
j_gene: TRBJ2-7
d_gene: TRBD1
abundance: .
CDR3aa: CASSQGTGRAYEQYF
CDR3nt: TGTGCCAGCAGCCAGGGGACAGGTAGGGCTTACGAGCAGTACTTC

v_gene: TRBV28
j_gene: TRBJ2-3
d_gene: .
abundance: .
CDR3aa: CASSPADTQYF
CDR3nt: TGTGCCAGCAGCCCGGCAGATACGCAGTATTTT

v_gene: TRBV5-1
j_gene: TRBJ2-3
d_gene: .
abundance: once
CDR3aa: CATAPGVSTDTQYF
CDR3nt: TGCGCCACCGCGCCGGGGGTATCCACAGATACGCAGTATTTT

v_gene: TRBV6-5
j_gene: TRBJ1-2
d_gene: TRBD1
abundance: once
CDR3aa: CASSPDRGSSYGYTF
CDR3nt: TGTGCCAGCAGTCCCGACAGGGGGTCGAGCTATGGCTACACCTTC

v_gene: TRBV11-1
j_gene: TRBJ2-1
d_gene: TRBD2
abundance: .
CDR3aa: CASSLYTSGGYNEQFF
CDR3nt: TGTGCCAGCAGCTTATACACTAGCGGGGGATACAATGAGCAGTTCTTC

v_gene: TRBV5-1
j_gene: TRBJ2-7
d_gene: TRBD2
abundance: .
CDR3aa: CASSLAGLATYEQYF
CDR3nt: TGCGCCAGCAGCTTGGCCGGACTAGCAACCTACGAGCAGTACTTC

v_gene: TRBV27
j_gene: TRBJ1-5
d_gene: .
abundance: .
CDR3aa: CASSLSNQPQHF
CDR3nt: TGTGCCAGCAGTCTAAGCAATCAGCCCCAGCATTTT

v_gene: TRBV4-3
j_gene: TRBJ1-3
d_gene: .
abundance: .
CDR3aa: CASSQGQGSRDTIYF
CDR3nt: TGCGCCAGCAGCCAAGGGCAGGGAAGCCGGGACACCATATATTTT

v_gene: TRBV7-8
j_gene: TRBJ2-2
d_gene: TRBD1
abundance: .
CDR3aa: CASSFEGANTGELFF
CDR3nt: TGTGCCAGCAGCTTTGAGGGGGCTAACACCGGGGAGCTGTTTTTT

v_gene: TRBV29-1
j_gene: TRBJ2-7
d_gene: .
abundance: few
CDR3aa: CSVLSSYEQYF
CDR3nt: TGCAGCGTTCTGAGCTCCTACGAGCAGTACTTC

v_gene: TRBV4-2
j_gene: TRBJ1-3
d_gene: .
abundance: few
CDR3aa: CASSQVSPGGGSGNTIYF
CDR3nt: TGTGCCAGCAGCCAAGTCTCTCCCGGCGGCGGCTCTGGAAACACCATATATTTT

v_gene: TRBV9
j_gene: TRBJ1-2
d_gene: .
abundance: .
CDR3aa: CASSVVSRDYGYTF
CDR3nt: TGTGCCAGCAGCGTAGTGAGCAGGGACTATGGCTACACCTTC

v_gene: TRBV4-3
j_gene: TRBJ2-7
d_gene: TRBD2
abundance: few
CDR3aa: CASSQAERGYDEQYF
CDR3nt: TGCGCCAGCAGCCAAGCCGAGCGGGGGTACGACGAGCAGTACTTC

v_gene: TRBV6-5
j_gene: TRBJ2-3
d_gene: .
abundance: few
CDR3aa: CASSPDNTDTQYF
CDR3nt: TGTGCCAGCAGTCCGGACAACACAGATACGCAGTATTTT

v_gene: TRBV7-8
j_gene: TRBJ1-3
d_gene: .
abundance: few
CDR3aa: CASSLGRRPSGNTIYF
CDR3nt: TGTGCCAGCAGCTTAGGACGGCGGCCCTCTGGAAACACCATATATTTT

v_gene: TRBV6-5
j_gene: TRBJ2-7
d_gene: TRBD2
abundance: .
CDR3aa: CASRLRLAGGYEQYF
CDR3nt: TGTGCCAGCAGGTTGAGACTAGCGGGAGGCTACGAGCAGTACTTC

v_gene: TRBV19
j_gene: TRBJ1-2
d_gene: TRBD1
abundance: .
CDR3aa: CASRQGSGYTF
CDR3nt: TGTGCCAGTAGACAGGGGTCTGGCTACACCTTC

v_gene: TRBV5-1
j_gene: TRBJ2-1
d_gene: .
abundance: .
CDR3aa: CASSVREAQGEQFF
CDR3nt: TGCGCCAGCAGCGTGAGGGAGGCTCAAGGGGAGCAGTTCTTC

v_gene: TRBV18
j_gene: TRBJ2-7
d_gene: TRBD1
abundance: .
CDR3aa: CASSPRDSSYEQYF
CDR3nt: TGTGCCAGCTCACCAAGGGACAGCTCCTACGAGCAGTACTTC

v_gene: TRBV6-6
j_gene: TRBJ1-5
d_gene: .
abundance: .
CDR3aa: CATLMEGRANQPQHF
CDR3nt: TGTGCCACCCTTATGGAGGGGAGGGCTAATCAGCCCCAGCATTTT

v_gene: TRBV7-9
j_gene: TRBJ1-2
d_gene: .
abundance: .
CDR3aa: CASSREGGYGYTF
CDR3nt: TGTGCCAGCAGCCGTGAAGGGGGCTATGGCTACACCTTC

v_gene: TRBV10-3
j_gene: TRBJ1-2
d_gene: .
abundance: few
CDR3aa: CAISESRTVNYGYTF
CDR3nt: TGTGCCATCAGTGAGTCGAGGACAGTTAACTATGGCTACACCTTC

v_gene: TRBV29-1
j_gene: TRBJ2-3
d_gene: .
abundance: .
CDR3aa: CSVVDPSGGDTQYF
CDR3nt: TGCAGCGTTGTGGACCCAAGCGGAGGGGATACGCAGTATTTT

v_gene: TRBV7-3
j_gene: TRBJ1-1
d_gene: .
abundance: .
CDR3aa: CASSPNGINTEAFF
CDR3nt: TGTGCCAGCAGCCCAAACGGGATTAACACTGAAGCTTTCTTT

v_gene: TRBV7-2
j_gene: TRBJ2-3
d_gene: TRBD2
abundance: .
CDR3aa: CASSFPRASGDTDTQYF
CDR3nt: TGTGCCAGCAGCTTCCCCCGGGCTAGCGGGGACACAGATACGCAGTATTTT

v_gene: TRBV6-5
j_gene: TRBJ2-2
d_gene: .
abundance: .
CDR3aa: CASSYPPHGELFF
CDR3nt: TGTGCCAGCAGTTACCCCCCCCACGGGGAGCTGTTTTTT

v_gene: TRBV5-4
j_gene: TRBJ1-2
d_gene: TRBD1
abundance: once
CDR3aa: CASRTGLDGGYTF
CDR3nt: TGTGCCAGCAGGACAGGGCTGGATGGTGGCTACACCTTC

v_gene: TRBV7-2
j_gene: TRBJ1-6
d_gene: .
abundance: .
CDR3aa: CASRTGRWGINSPLHF
CDR3nt: TGTGCCAGCAGGACAGGAAGGTGGGGGATTAATTCACCCCTCCACTTT

v_gene: TRBV13
j_gene: TRBJ2-2
d_gene: .
abundance: .
CDR3aa: CASSHIGGERTGELFF
CDR3nt: TGTGCCAGCAGCCACATAGGGGGGGAGCGCACCGGGGAGCTGTTTTTT

v_gene: TRBV6-1
j_gene: TRBJ2-3
d_gene: .
abundance: .
CDR3aa: CASSEWTPSTDTQYF
CDR3nt: TGTGCCAGCAGTGAATGGACACCTAGCACAGATACGCAGTATTTT

v_gene: TRBV5-6
j_gene: TRBJ2-7
d_gene: TRBD1
abundance: .
CDR3aa: CANPTGGYEQYF
CDR3nt: TGTGCCAATCCGACAGGGGGCTACGAGCAGTACTTC

v_gene: TRBV15
j_gene: TRBJ2-1
d_gene: TRBD1
abundance: .
CDR3aa: CATSSKLTGHEQFF
CDR3nt: TGTGCCACCAGCAGCAAGCTGACAGGGCATGAGCAGTTCTTC